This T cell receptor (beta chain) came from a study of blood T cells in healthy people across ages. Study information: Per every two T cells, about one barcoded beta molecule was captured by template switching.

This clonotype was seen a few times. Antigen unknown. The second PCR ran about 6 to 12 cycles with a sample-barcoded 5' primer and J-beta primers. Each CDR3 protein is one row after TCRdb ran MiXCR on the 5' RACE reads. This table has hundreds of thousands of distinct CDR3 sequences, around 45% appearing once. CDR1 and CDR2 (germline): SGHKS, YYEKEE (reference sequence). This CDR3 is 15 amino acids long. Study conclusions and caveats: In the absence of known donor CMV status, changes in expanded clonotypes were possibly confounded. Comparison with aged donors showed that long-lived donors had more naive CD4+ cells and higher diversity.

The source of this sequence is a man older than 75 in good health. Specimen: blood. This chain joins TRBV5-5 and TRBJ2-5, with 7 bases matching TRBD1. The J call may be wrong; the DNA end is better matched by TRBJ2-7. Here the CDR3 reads CASSFDREPFYEQYF. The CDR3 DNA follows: TGTGCCAGCAGCTTCGACAGGGAACCGTTCTACGAGCAGTACTTC.